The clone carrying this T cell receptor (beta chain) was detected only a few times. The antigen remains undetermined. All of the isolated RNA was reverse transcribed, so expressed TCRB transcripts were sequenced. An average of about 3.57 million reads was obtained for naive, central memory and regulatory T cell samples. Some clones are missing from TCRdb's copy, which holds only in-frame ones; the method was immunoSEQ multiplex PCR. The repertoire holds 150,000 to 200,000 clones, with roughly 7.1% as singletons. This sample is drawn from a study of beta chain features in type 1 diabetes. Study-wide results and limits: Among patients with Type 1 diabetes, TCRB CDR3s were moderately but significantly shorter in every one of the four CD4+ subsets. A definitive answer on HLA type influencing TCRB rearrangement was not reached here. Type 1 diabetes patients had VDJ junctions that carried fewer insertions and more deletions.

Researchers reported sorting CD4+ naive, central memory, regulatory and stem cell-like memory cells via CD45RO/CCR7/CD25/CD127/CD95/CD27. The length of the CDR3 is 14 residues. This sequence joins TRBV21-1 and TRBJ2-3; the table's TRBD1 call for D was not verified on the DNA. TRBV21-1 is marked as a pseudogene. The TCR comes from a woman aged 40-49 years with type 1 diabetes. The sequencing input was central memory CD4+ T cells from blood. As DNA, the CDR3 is TGTGCCAGGAGGGCTGGACAGCTCACAGATACGCAGTATTTT. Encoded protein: CARRAGQLTDTQYF.